The 32 T cell receptor beta chains given below trace back to one sample, sequenced in a study of blood T cell repertoires in COVID-19 (dated by TCRdb to 2020 to 2022). Library preparation was by the immunoSEQ multiplex PCR assay. Not all clones reach the TCRdb copy of this immuneACCESS table, which keeps in-frame sequences only. Checked studies attribute under half of the gap to unresolved V genes and leave the rest unexplained. The sample includes about 220,000 clones, with over 60% observed a single time. About 7.2% of the sample lies in the top ten. Input material: peripheral blood. Every receptor here comes from an older woman with acute or convalescent COVID-19.

This sequence joins TRBV19 and TRBJ2-3; 10 nucleotides align to TRBD1. The length of the CDR3 is 13 residues. Germline V gene sequence: CDR1 LNHDA, CDR2 SQIVND (reference sequence). The trim removed 8 bases at V and 9 bases at J, leaving 8 bases unmatched. CDR3 nucleotides: TGTGCCAGTCGCATTGGGACAGGGGTAACGCAGTATTTT. This sequence encodes CASRIGTGVTQYF.

The chain combines TRBV15 with TRBJ2-1; tentative D call: TRBD2 (6 bases). The germline V gene has CDR1 LNHNV and CDR2 YYDKDF (reference sequence). V was clipped by 0 bases and J by 1 base, with 13 bases between them. The CDR3 runs 17 residues. This CDR3 reads CATSRDVAGPSYNEQFF. The CDR3 bases are TGTGCCACCAGCAGAGATGTTGCGGGGCCTTCCTACAATGAGCAGTTCTTC.

The chain combines TRBV27 with TRBJ2-3; maybe TRBD1 (6 bases). The CDR3 loop spans 14 amino acids. V was shortened by 5 bases and J by 2 bases, with 11 bases between the two germline ends. Germline-derived CDR1 and CDR2 are MNHEY and SMNVEV (reference sequence). The CDR3, as DNA: TGTGCCAGCAGTCAACAGGGACCCACAGATACGCAGTATTTT. It codes for CASSQQGPTDTQYF.

The chain carries TRBV7-9 and TRBJ1-4; D not resolved. The germline V gene has CDR1 SEHNR and CDR2 FQNEAQ (reference sequence). V lost 7 bases and J 8 bases, leaving 17 bases between the germline ends. This CDR3 is built from 14 residues. The CDR3 DNA reads as TGTGCCAGCAACAAAGGCGGCACTAGGGAAAAACTGTTTTTT. Translating it yields CASNKGGTREKLFF.

As for this clone: Other DNA sequences in the same sample also yield this CDR3. The chain is built from TRBV25-1 and TRBJ2-1; the D gene is possibly TRBD1 (6 bases). Germline CDR1 and CDR2: MGHDK and SYGVNS. The CDR3 covers 13 residues. V gave up 4 bases and J gave up 4 bases, with 8 bases separating them. CDR3 protein: CASSGTVYNEQFF. CDR3 nucleotide sequence: TGTGCCAGCAGTGGGACAGTTTACAATGAGCAGTTCTTC.

This sequence joins TRBV9 and TRBJ2-3, with 11 bases lining up with TRBD2. Germline trimming cut 4 bases from V and 4 bases from J; bases unmatched to any gene: 5. The CDR3 spans 15 residues. From germline, CDR1 is SGDLS and CDR2 YYNGEE. CDR3 sequence reads: CASSTGTSGSDTQYF. In DNA, the CDR3 is TGTGCCAGCAGCACGGGGACTAGCGGATCAGATACGCAGTATTTT.

This sequence joins TRBV29-1 and TRBJ2-5; TRBD1 might be the D (6 bases). Per the germline V gene, CDR1 is SQVTM and CDR2 is ANQGSEA. The CDR3 is 13 amino acids. Trimming stripped 4 bases from V and 1 base from J, with 10 bases between. The chain's CDR3 is CSVARQAQETQYF. CDR3 bases: TGCAGCGTTGCCCGACAGGCCCAAGAGACCCAGTACTTC.

The rearrangement links TRBV18 to TRBJ2-3, with a possible D match to TRBD1 (6 bases). There are 15 residues in the CDR3. Trimming pared 3 bases from V and 4 bases from J, leaving 14 bases between. Germline V gene sequence: CDR1 KGHSH, CDR2 LQKENI. The DNA for the CDR3 is TGTGCCAGCTCACCCCCACAGGGAAGGGCAGATACGCAGTATTTT. Amino acid sequence: CASSPPQGRADTQYF.

The gene calls are TRBV7-2 and TRBJ2-1, with D possibly matching TRBD2 (6 bases). V was clipped by 5 bases and J by 8 bases, with 19 bases between them. Germline CDR1 is SGHTA and CDR2 is FQGNSA. The length of the CDR3 is 15 residues. Written as DNA, the CDR3 is TGTGCCAGCAGCCAAAGCGGACATGGAGGGGATGAGCAGTTCTTC. This translates into CASSQSGHGGDEQFF. Using reference TRBV7-2 and TRBJ2-1 for the parts outside the CDR3, the full variable domain is GAGVSQSPSNKVTEKGKDVELRCDPISGHTALYWYRQSLGQGLEFLIYFQGNSAPDKSGLPSDRFSAERTGGSVSTLTIQRTQQEDSAVYLCASSQSGHGGDEQFFGPGTRLTVL.

The chain recombines TRBV10-1 with TRBJ2-7; 7 bases line up with TRBD1. The V segment lost 6 bases and the J segment 1 base; nucleotides outside the gene matches: 6. CDR1 is WNHNN and CDR2 is SYGVQD in the germline V gene (reference sequence). The CDR3 covers 14 residues. The CDR3: CASSGSGQSYEQYF. In DNA, the CDR3 is TGCGCCAGCAGCGGGTCGGGACAGTCCTACGAGCAGTACTTC.

CDR3 residues: CASSFRLQGSPYNEQFF. The CDR3 DNA sequence: TGTGCCAGCAGCTTCCGCCTACAGGGAAGTCCCTACAATGAGCAGTTCTTC. The J gene is TRBJ2-1, the V gene TRBV11-2, with a tentative D call TRBD1 (6 bases). Per the germline V gene, CDR1 is SGHAT and CDR2 is FQNNGV. V dropped 3 bases and J dropped 2 bases, with 17 bases sitting between them. The CDR3 runs 17 residues.

This sequence joins TRBV29-1 and TRBJ1-2; maybe TRBD1 (5 bases). This CDR3 contains 12 residues. Trimming took off 4 bases at V and 7 bases at J, with 13 bases between the two ends. Germline-derived CDR1 and CDR2 are SQVTM and ANQGSEA. The CDR3 loop reads CSVGGGWGGYTF. The CDR3 DNA is TGCAGCGTTGGCGGGGGATGGGGTGGCTACACCTTC. Looking up the rest from reference TRBV29-1 and TRBJ1-2 gives the full variable domain: SAVISQKPSRDICQRGTSLTIQCQVDSQVTMMFWYRQQPGQSLTLIATANQGSEATYESGFVIDKFPISRPNLTFSTLTVSNMSPEDSSIYLCSVGGGWGGYTFGSGTRLTVV.

The chain uses TRBV3-1 (or the pseudogene TRBV3-2) and TRBJ1-2, with D possibly being TRBD1 (5 bases). Germline CDR1 is LGHDT and CDR2 is YNNKEL (reference sequence). This CDR3 has 13 residues. Between the trimmed V and J ends, which lost 3 bases and 8 bases, there was a span of 13 bases. In DNA, the CDR3 is TGTGCCAGCAGCCAGCAAAAGGGGCAAGGCTACACCTTC. The encoded protein is CASSQQKGQGYTF.

This chain links TRBV12-3 or TRBV12-4 with TRBJ2-7, with 7 bases aligning to TRBD2. The CDR3 is 12 amino acids. The V gene end was trimmed by 4 bases and the J gene end by 4 bases; junction bases not matched to a gene: 1. The CDR3 bases are TGTGCCAGCAGTTGGGGGGGGTACGAGCAGTACTTC. This sequence encodes CASSWGGYEQYF.

The chain is built from TRBV19 and TRBJ2-7; TRBD1 matches 7 bases. The CDR3 runs to 16 residues. With 0 bases clipped from V and 4 bases from J, the junction kept 9 bases outside the gene matches. In germline, CDR1 is LNHDA, CDR2 SQIVND (reference sequence). Written as DNA, the CDR3 is TGTGCCAGTAGTATAGAATTAGGGGGCGTCGGATACGAGCAGTACTTC. It yields the protein CASSIELGGVGYEQYF.

V gene TRBV5-6 combines with J gene TRBJ2-5; TRBD2 might be the D (6 bases). This CDR3 has 13 residues. The germline V gene encodes CDR1 SGHDT and CDR2 YYEEEE. Trimming stripped 3 bases from V and 4 bases from J, with 10 bases between. CDR3 residues: CASSSLALETQYF. CDR3 in DNA: TGTGCCAGCAGCTCGCTAGCGTTAGAGACCCAGTACTTC. Using reference TRBV5-6 and TRBJ2-5 for the parts outside the CDR3, the full variable domain is DAGVTQSPTHLIKTRGQQVTLRCSPKSGHDTVSWYQQALGQGPQFIFQYYEEEERQRGNFPDRFSGHQFPNYSSELNVNALLLGDSALYLCASSSLALETQYFGPGTRLLVL.

The gene calls are TRBV14 and TRBJ2-3; D is unclear. V lost 5 bases, J lost 6 bases, and 15 bases lay in between. The V gene's germline CDR1 is SGHDN and CDR2 FVKESK. The CDR3 totals 14 residues. The CDR3, as DNA: TGTGCCAGCAGCTTGAACTACGTACCTGATACGCAGTATTTT. It specifies CASSLNYVPDTQYF.

This chain connects TRBV10-1 to TRBJ2-1; D is undetermined. The germline CDR1 and CDR2 sequences are WNHNN and SYGVQD (reference sequence). Trimming shortened V by 6 bases and J by 9 bases, and 12 bases separated the two germline ends. The CDR3 contains 12 residues. The CDR3, as DNA: TGCGCCAGCAGCGACGGCGGTCGTGAGCAGTTCTTC. Translating gives CASSDGGREQFF.

V usage is TRBV18 and J usage is TRBJ1-2, with TRBD1 identical over 12 bases. The CDR3 is made up of 16 amino acids. The V and J ends lost 1 base and 6 bases, in that order; junction bases with no gene match: 6. Germline lookup yields CDR1 KGHSH and CDR2 LQKENI. The CDR3 sequence is CASSPQRDRGQHGYTF. In nucleotides, the CDR3 is TGTGCCAGCTCACCACAACGGGACAGGGGGCAACATGGCTACACCTTC. The variable domain in full, with the rest retrieved from reference TRBV18 and TRBJ1-2, is NAGVMQNPRHLVRRRGQEARLRCSPMKGHSHVYWYRQLPEEGLKFMVYLQKENIIDESGMPKERFSAEFPKEGPSILRIQQVVRGDSAAYFCASSPQRDRGQHGYTFGSGTRLTVV.

CDR3: CASSSTSTDTQYF. The DNA of the CDR3 is TGCGCCAGCAGCTCAACTAGCACAGATACGCAGTATTTT. The V and J genes are TRBV5-1 and TRBJ2-3; D is ambiguous. With 3 bases removed from V and 0 bases from J, the gap between germline ends came to 5 bases. Germline V gene sequence: CDR1 SGHRS, CDR2 YFSETQ. This CDR3 is 13 amino acids long.

This clone was seen repeatedly, ten times or more. This rearrangement joins TRBV6-1 to TRBJ2-7; 7 bases fit TRBD2. J lost 4 bases, V lost 4 bases, and 7 bases had no gene match. The CDR3 spans 14 residues. From germline, CDR1 is MNHNS and CDR2 SASEGT. This CDR3 is CASSVAGTPYEQYV. In nucleotides, the CDR3 is TGTGCCAGCAGTGTAGCGGGCACCCCTTACGAGCAGTACGTC.

This clone was observed a few times. The chain is built from TRBV29-1 and TRBJ1-2; 9 positions match TRBD1. The CDR3 sequence is 15 residues long. The trim removed 6 bases at V and 6 bases at J, leaving 14 bases unmatched. Germline V CDR1 and CDR2: SQVTM, ANQGSEA. The CDR3 region is CSVASHLGTGNGYTF. The CDR3 coding sequence is TGCAGCGTCGCTTCTCATTTGGGGACAGGGAATGGCTACACCTTC.

Notes on this clone: Additional DNA sequences in this sample encode the identical CDR3. The rearrangement joins TRBV7-2 to TRBJ2-3, with D unclear. The V gene's germline CDR1 is SGHTA and CDR2 FQGNSA. V lost 4 bases to trimming and J lost 2 bases, with 4 bases between them. The CDR3 is 12 amino acids. DNA of the CDR3: TGTGCCAGCAGCTCCTACACAGATACGCAGTATTTT. This encodes CASSSYTDTQYF.

The gene calls are TRBV30 and TRBJ2-5, with 10 bases lining up with TRBD2. The trim removed 2 bases at V and 4 bases at J, leaving 13 bases unmatched. Per germline, CDR1 GTSNPN and CDR2 SVGIG (reference sequence). The CDR3 is made up of 17 amino acids. CDR3: CAWSRIGERGGRETQYF. In DNA, the CDR3 is TGTGCCTGGAGTCGGATAGGCGAGCGGGGGGGCCGAGAGACCCAGTACTTC.

This sequence joins TRBV24-1 and TRBJ2-4; 9 nucleotides align to TRBD2. V dropped 1 base and J dropped 4; count of bases not matched to a gene: 1. Germline assignment: CDR1 KGHDR and CDR2 SFDVKD. This CDR3 is built from 15 residues. The CDR3, as DNA: TGTGCCACCAGTGATTTAGCGGGGGGTAAAAACATTCAGTACTTC. Its translation: CATSDLAGGKNIQYF.

The count of this clone is one. The V gene is TRBV5-1, the J gene TRBJ2-7, with 8 bases that match TRBD2. J was trimmed by 4 bases and V by 6 bases; bases with no gene match: 12. Germline-derived CDR1 and CDR2 are SGHRS and YFSETQ. This CDR3 region has 15 residues. CDR3 nucleotide sequence: TGCGCCAGCATGCTCGGGACTAGAGGACCTTACGAGCAGTACTTC. It yields the protein CASMLGTRGPYEQYF.

The chain links TRBV5-1 to TRBJ2-1, with 10 bases identical to TRBD1. The CDR3 consists of 14 residues. J was trimmed by 8 bases and V by 4 bases; bases with no gene match: 6. Looked up from germline, CDR1 is SGHRS and CDR2 is YFSETQ. Here the CDR3 reads CASSPRTGGDEQFF. The CDR3 bases are TGCGCCAGCAGCCCTAGGACAGGGGGGGATGAGCAGTTCTTC.

This chain connects TRBV7-2 to TRBJ2-3; no clear D gene. The CDR3 sequence is 13 residues long. V was cut by 2 bases and J by 5 bases, with 8 bases left in between. Germline V gives CDR1 SGHTA, CDR2 FQGNSA. The CDR3 bases are TGTGCCAGCAGCTTAAGTAGAGGAGATACGCAGTATTTT. Encoded protein: CASSLSRGDTQYF.

The count of this clone is one. This chain joins TRBV7-3 and TRBJ2-3, with TRBD2 identical over 11 bases. This CDR3 is 16 amino acids long. Germline V lookup: CDR1 SGHTA, CDR2 FQGTGA. V lost 1 base and J lost 4; bases outside the gene matches: 4. The CDR3 reads CASSLIGSGGADTQYF. CDR3 bases: TGTGCCAGCAGCTTAATCGGTAGCGGGGGGGCAGATACGCAGTATTTT.

V usage is TRBV5-8 and J usage is TRBJ2-1; D uncertain. Germline V CDR1 and CDR2: SGHTS, YDEGEE. The V end was cut by 5 bases, the J end by 8 bases, with 5 bases between. The CDR3 extends over 10 amino acids. For the CDR3, the DNA is TGTGCCAGCAGAAGCTATGAGCAGTTCTTC. It codes for CASRSYEQFF.

The chain uses TRBV3-1 (or the pseudogene TRBV3-2) and TRBJ2-3; 11 positions match TRBD1. Germline V gives CDR1 LGHDT, CDR2 YNNKEL (reference sequence). V was pared by 4 bases and J by 6 bases, with 9 bases of the junction left unmatched. The CDR3 is 16 residues long. CDR3 sequence: CASSPGRTGGRDTQYF. The CDR3 nucleotides read TGTGCCAGCAGCCCGGGGAGGACAGGGGGCAGGGATACGCAGTATTTT.

The CDR3 spells CASSFGLFYEQYF. The CDR3 region has the DNA TGTGCCAGCAGTTTTGGACTCTTCTACGAGCAGTACTTC. The V and J genes are TRBV27 and TRBJ2-7, with D perhaps TRBD2 (5 bases). Trimming removed 3 bases from V and 3 bases from J, with 9 bases in between. CDR3 length: 13 residues. Germline lookup yields CDR1 MNHEY and CDR2 SMNVEV (reference sequence).